This record looks at one TCR beta chain sequence and its context. This record belongs to a study of PD-L1 blockade in urothelial cancer. Time point given: pretreatment peripheral blood. Trimming removed 9 bases at V and 0 bases at J, with 12 bases between. Per germline, CDR1 LNHDA and CDR2 SQIVND (reference sequence). CDR3 length: 15 residues. Clones were sequenced by immunoSEQ multiplex PCR, and TCRdb holds only the in-frame ones, with some missing. Of around 100,000 clones listed, around 87% were seen once; the top ten hold 1.5% to 2%. The chain is built from TRBV19 and TRBJ1-6, with D maybe TRBD1 (6 bases). The TCR sequence derives from a man aged 55 to 69 with urothelial cancer. The specimen was PBMCs, collected around atezolizumab (anti-PD-L1) treatment. The CDR3 sequence is CASVQGSSYNSPLHF. CDR3 bases: TGTGCCAGCGTACAGGGAAGCTCCTATAATTCACCCCTCCACTTT.